The rows below give T cell receptor beta chains drawn from one sample of a study of T cell responses to AZD1222 COVID-19 vaccine. Produced via immunoSEQ multiplex PCR; TCRdb's table is partial and in-frame only. The table includes more than 140,000 clones, approximately 88% detected once. The sequenced sample was peripheral blood, obtained on day 0 of AZD1222 vaccination. The receptors here all came from an adult in good health. Both conserved end residues are part of each CDR3. D genes are given only for firm matches. Only part of the rows carry a size: once, few, many, or a class if the clone is expanded.

D	J	size	V	DNA	CDR3
.	TRBJ1-6	.	TRBV6-1	TGTGCCAGCAGTGCTACACCGAAATCCTATAATTCACCCCTCCACTTT	CASSATPKSYNSPLHF
TRBD2	TRBJ2-1	.	TRBV19	TGTGCCAGTAGTACCCATTTAAGGGGAGGGGAAAACAATGAGCAGTTCTTC	CASSTHLRGGENNEQFF
TRBD2	TRBJ2-3	few	TRBV5-1	TGCGCCAGCAGCTCTTTCCCGACTAGCGGGACCACAGATACGCAGTATTTT	CASSSFPTSGTTDTQYF
TRBD2	TRBJ2-7	.	TRBV7-6	TGTGCCAGCAGCTTAGGATCCAGCGGGACTTCCTACGAGCAGTACTTC	CASSLGSSGTSYEQYF
TRBD1	TRBJ1-5	.	TRBV30	TGTGCCTGGAGTGCAGGGGGGCGAAGTCAGCCCCAGCATTTT	CAWSAGGRSQPQHF
.	TRBJ2-5	.	TRBV27	TGTGCCAGCGGCCTTCGGGAGACCCAGTACTTC	CASGLRETQYF
TRBD2	TRBJ2-1	.	TRBV2	TGTGCCAGCGGTAGGGGACTAGCGGCTTCGAATGAGCAGTTCTTC	CASGRGLAASNEQFF
TRBD1	TRBJ1-2	.	TRBV6-2/TRBV6-3	TGTGCCAGCAGCCCTCCGGGACAGGGGGTGAATGGCTACACCTTC	CASSPPGQGVNGYTF
.	TRBJ1-2	.	TRBV19	TGTGCCAGTAGTACCCGGACGAGGGGCTACACCTTC	CASSTRTRGYTF
.	TRBJ2-1	.	TRBV14	TGTGCCAGCAGCCAAGAAAGGCTTCCCTACAATGAGCAGTTCTTC	CASSQERLPYNEQFF
TRBD2	TRBJ2-7	.	TRBV28	TGTGCCAGCAGTGCCCGACTAGCGGTCTACGAGCAGTACTTC	CASSARLAVYEQYF
TRBD1	TRBJ2-2	.	TRBV7-6	TGTGCCAGCAGCGCCCGGACAGGGTTAAACACCGGGGAGCTGTTTTTT	CASSARTGLNTGELFF
.	TRBJ2-1	.	TRBV11-3	TGTGCCAGCAGCTTACTGGGGATCTACAATGAGCAGTTCTTC	CASSLLGIYNEQFF
.	TRBJ2-3	.	TRBV19	TGTGCCAGTAGTATTTGGCGAGGGGCTAGGGGCCTCGCGCAGTATTTT	CASSIWRGARGLAQYF
TRBD2	TRBJ2-1	.	TRBV9	TGTGCCAGCACTAGCGGCTCCTACAATGAGCAGTTCTTC	CASTSGSYNEQFF
TRBD2	TRBJ2-3	.	TRBV30	TGTGCCTGCAAGTCGTCGGGACTAGCAGCAGATACGCAGTATTTT	CACKSSGLAADTQYF
.	TRBJ2-7	.	TRBV6-1	TGTGCCAGCAGTGAGTGGGCGGGCTACGAGCAGTACTTC	CASSEWAGYEQYF
.	TRBJ2-3	.	TRBV9	TGTGCCAGCAGCGTAATGGGAGATACGCAGTATTTT	CASSVMGDTQYF
.	TRBJ1-1	.	TRBV11-3	TGTGCCAGCAGCTTATCCGGGTTCAACACTGAAGCTTTCTTT	CASSLSGFNTEAFF
.	TRBJ1-1	.	TRBV27	TGTGCCAGCAGTTTATTAGCAGGGAACACTGAAGCTTTCTTT	CASSLLAGNTEAFF
.	TRBJ1-3	.	TRBV12-5	TGTGCTAGTGGTTTCCCCGGGAAGCAAACTGGAAACACCATATATTTT	CASGFPGKQTGNTIYF
.	TRBJ2-2	.	TRBV19	TGTGCCAGTAAAAGGCCTACGGGCGGGGAGCTGTTTTTT	CASKRPTGGELFF
.	TRBJ1-2	.	TRBV9	TGTGCCAGCAGCGTAGCAGGGATTGGGTATGATGGCTACACCTTC	CASSVAGIGYDGYTF
TRBD1	TRBJ1-6	.	TRBV7-2	TGTGCCAGCAGCCCGGACAGGGAGGATTCACCCCTCCACTTT	CASSPDREDSPLHF
.	TRBJ1-1	.	TRBV27	TGTGCCAGCAGTTTTAGTCAGGGAGGGACTGAAGCTTTCTTT	CASSFSQGGTEAFF
.	TRBJ1-6	few	TRBV4-1	TGCGCCAGCAGCCGCCGTACAGGGTTGACCTATAATTCACCCCTCCACTTT	CASSRRTGLTYNSPLHF
.	TRBJ2-7	.	TRBV6-2/TRBV6-3	TGTGCCAGCAGTTACATAATGCAGGTGCAGTACTTC	CASSYIMQVQYF
.	TRBJ2-7	.	TRBV28	TGTGCCAGCAGTTTATGGGACAGTTACTACGAGCAGTACTTC	CASSLWDSYYEQYF
TRBD1	TRBJ1-2	few	TRBV6-5	TGTGCCAGCAGGCGACAGGGAGGCTACACCTTC	CASRRQGGYTF
TRBD1	TRBJ1-2	.	TRBV15	TGTGCCACCAGCAGAGATCAGGGGGGATATGGCTACACCTTC	CATSRDQGGYGYTF
.	TRBJ1-1	.	TRBV28	TGTGCCGCACGCGGCGGCACTGAAGCTTTCTTT	CAARGGTEAFF
.	TRBJ2-5	.	TRBV3-1/TRBV3-2	TGTGCCAGCAGCCAAGAAAGGGGGGTGGCCCAGTACTTC	CASSQERGVAQYF